This T cell receptor (beta chain) was sequenced during a study of blood T cell repertoires in COVID-19. From germline, CDR1 is SGHNT and CDR2 YYREEE (reference sequence). The CDR3 loop spans 14 amino acids. V was clipped by 4 bases and J by 3 bases, with 13 bases between them. Produced via immunoSEQ multiplex PCR; TCRdb's table is partial and in-frame only. The sample records about 83,000 clones, approximately 86% being singletons. The V and J genes are TRBV5-4 and TRBJ1-1, with D uncertain. This TCR came from a man older than 75 with active or convalescent COVID-19. Sequencing was performed on peripheral blood. CDR3 bases: TGTGCCAGCAGCCGGGAGTCGGGTTACACTGAAGCTTTCTTT. Translating it yields CASSRESGYTEAFF.